Shown below are 18 T cell receptor beta chains from a single sample sequenced in a study of radiation and T cells in renal cell carcinoma. Time point of the sample: baseline pretreatment blood. As for treatment: 15 Gy SBRT to primary tumor, nephrectomy 4 weeks later. The protocol was immunoSEQ multiplex PCR, while the TCRdb copy is restricted to in-frame clones and leaves out a portion. The sample shows roughly 120,000 clones, approximately 82% of them seen only once. The specimen comprised blood, sampled from a patient whose treatment included radiotherapy and nephrectomy. These receptors came from a woman aged 60 to 75 with renal cell carcinoma.

This clone was seen more than once but under ten times. V is TRBV6-5 and J is TRBJ1-5; D is uncertain. Trimming removed 6 bases at V and 0 bases at J, with 9 bases between. Germline V gives CDR1 MNHEY, CDR2 SVGAGI. This CDR3 contains 14 residues. Written as DNA, the CDR3 is TGTGCCAGCAGGACGTTAGATAGCAATCAGCCCCAGCATTTT. Its translation: CASRTLDSNQPQHF.

On this clone itself: Relative to the germline gene, one junction end is altered; a read error may explain this. This sequence joins TRBV7-7 and TRBJ2-5; maybe TRBD1 (6 bases). The CDR3 is 14 amino acids. Germline CDR1 is SSHAT and CDR2 is FNYEAQ (reference sequence). CDR3 bases: TGTGCTAGCAGCCCCCAGGGGCCCCAAGAGACCCAGTACTTC. Its protein is CASSPQGPQETQYF.

This chain joins TRBV29-1 and TRBJ2-1; 7 positions agree with TRBD2. The CDR3 is 12 amino acids. V trimming: 7 bases; J trimming: 6 bases; junction bases outside the gene matches: 6. CDR1 and CDR2 (germline): SQVTM, ANQGSEA. The CDR3 reads CSAPGLSNEQFF. DNA for the CDR3: TGCAGCGCACCGGGACTATCCAATGAGCAGTTCTTC.

V gene TRBV15 combines with J gene TRBJ2-7; D gene ambiguous. Trimming stripped 6 bases from V and 0 bases from J, with 3 bases between. The CDR3 loop spans 11 amino acids. CDR1 and CDR2 (germline): LNHNV, YYDKDF (reference sequence). CDR3 DNA sequence: TGTGCCACCAGAGACTCCTACGAGCAGTACTTC. Residues: CATRDSYEQYF.

The rearrangement uses TRBV11-2 and TRBJ1-1, with 7 bases matching TRBD1. Germline V CDR1 and CDR2: SGHAT, FQNNGV. CDR3 length: 13 residues. With V trimmed by 5 bases and J by 4 bases, 4 bases remained unmatched. CDR3 bases: TGTGCCAGCAGCCCGTCAGGGGGCACTGAAGCTTTCTTT. Translating gives CASSPSGGTEAFF.

V usage is TRBV27 and J usage is TRBJ2-1, with 9 bases identical to TRBD2. V dropped 3 bases and J dropped 3; count of bases not matched to a gene: 9. The germline V gene has CDR1 MNHEY and CDR2 SMNVEV (reference sequence). CDR3 length: 17 amino acids. CDR3 in amino acids: CASSLGTSPRSYNEQFF. The CDR3 DNA sequence: TGTGCCAGCAGTTTGGGGACTAGCCCACGGAGCTACAATGAGCAGTTCTTC.

There are a few counts of this clone. V is TRBV6-1 and J is TRBJ2-7; D unresolved. This CDR3 comprises 14 residues. Germline lookup yields CDR1 MNHNS and CDR2 SASEGT. V lost 6 bases, J lost 2 bases, and 14 bases lay in between. Here the CDR3 DNA reads TGTGCCAGCAGGGACCTACGGCTTACCTACGAGCAGTACTTC. Translation gives CASRDLRLTYEQYF.

The chain links TRBV5-1 to TRBJ2-7; the D gene is possibly TRBD2 (6 bases). Trimming took 3 bases from V and 2 from J, leaving 21 bases between them. In germline, CDR1 is SGHRS, CDR2 YFSETQ. The CDR3 runs to 17 residues. The chain's CDR3 is CASSSTPQNGGTYEQYF. The DNA for the CDR3 is TGCGCCAGCAGCTCGACGCCTCAAAACGGAGGGACCTACGAGCAGTACTTC.

J is TRBJ1-6 and V is TRBV2; possible D gene TRBD1, 6 bases. Germline-derived CDR1 and CDR2 are SNHLY and FYNNEI. There are 13 residues in the CDR3. Trimming cost V 5 bases and J 7 bases, with 9 bases left between them. CDR3 sequence (DNA): TGTGCCAGCAGTCAGCAGGGGAATTCACCCCTCCACTTT. It encodes CASSQQGNSPLHF.

V is TRBV7-9 and J is TRBJ2-1; D possibly corresponds to TRBD2 (5 bases). CDR1 is SEHNR, CDR2 FQNEAQ, per germline (reference sequence). CDR3 size: 14 residues. V was cut by 3 bases and J by 7 bases, with 13 bases left in between. CDR3 in amino acids: CASSFRGSANEQFF. As DNA, the CDR3 is TGTGCCAGCAGCTTCCGCGGTAGCGCGAATGAGCAGTTCTTC. Supplemented by reference TRBV7-9 and TRBJ2-1, the full variable domain reads DTGVSQNPRHKITKRGQNVTFRCDPISEHNRLYWYRQTLGQGPEFLTYFQNEAQLEKSRLLSDRFSAERPKGSFSTLEIQRTEQGDSAMYLCASSFRGSANEQFFGPGTRLTVL.

The rearrangement links TRBV6-5 to TRBJ2-7, with no clear D. The V gene lost 6 bases and the J gene lost 3 bases, with 12 bases spanning the gap. CDR3 size: 13 residues. CDR1 is MNHEY, CDR2 SVGAGI, per germline. The CDR3 sequence: CASREIPSYEQYF. The CDR3 coding sequence is TGTGCCAGCAGAGAGATTCCTAGCTACGAGCAGTACTTC.

The chain joins TRBV7-3 to TRBJ2-2; D gene ambiguous. The CDR3 has 17 amino acids. Germline CDR1 and CDR2: SGHTA and FQGTGA. The V end lost 1 base, the J end lost 1 base, and 13 bases lay between the germline ends. This CDR3 reads CASSLNSWSGNTGELFF. The CDR3 nucleotides read TGTGCCAGCAGCTTAAATAGTTGGTCGGGGAACACCGGGGAGCTGTTTTTT.

This clone was seen only a few times. The chain uses TRBV6-5 and TRBJ1-3; D remains ambiguous. V was shortened by 6 bases and J by 4 bases, with 13 bases between the two germline ends. Germline V gives CDR1 MNHEY, CDR2 SVGAGI. CDR3 length equals 14 residues. For the CDR3, the DNA is TGTGCCAGCAGCCCCGTCGCGGGAGGAAACACCATATATTTT. Its protein is CASSPVAGGNTIYF.

The chain carries TRBV7-2 and TRBJ1-2; D uncertain. The CDR3 is 13 residues long. CDR1 SGHTA and CDR2 FQGNSA come from the germline V gene. V lost 2 bases to trimming and J lost 6 bases, with 10 bases between them. The CDR3 spells CASSLFGLDGYTF. Written as DNA, the CDR3 is TGTGCCAGCAGCTTATTCGGACTGGATGGCTACACCTTC.

The chain recombines TRBV11-1 with TRBJ1-6; 8 bases fit TRBD1. After removal of 4 bases from V and 7 bases from J, the junction contained 9 bases not matched to a gene. CDR3 size: 16 residues. Looked up from germline, CDR1 is SGHAT and CDR2 is FQDESV (reference sequence). CDR3: CASSSRTGIGNSPLHF. The DNA of the CDR3 is TGTGCCAGCAGCTCGAGGACAGGGATAGGGAATTCACCCCTCCACTTT. The full variable domain, in which reference TRBV11-1 and TRBJ1-6 provide the parts outside the CDR3, is EAEVAQSPRYKITEKSQAVAFWCDPISGHATLYWYRQILGQGPELLVQFQDESVVDDSQLPKDRFSAERLKGVDSTLKIQPAELGDSAMYLCASSSRTGIGNSPLHFGNGTRLTVT.

The chain links TRBV7-9 to TRBJ1-3; D ambiguous. Between the trimmed V and J ends, which lost 6 bases and 5 bases, there was a span of 11 bases. Germline lookup yields CDR1 SEHNR and CDR2 FQNEAQ (reference sequence). This CDR3 has 13 amino acids. The CDR3 DNA sequence: TGTGCCAGCAGGGAACCGGGGAGAAACACCATATATTTT. Translating it yields CASREPGRNTIYF.

The chain couples TRBV10-3 to TRBJ2-3; 7 bases line up with TRBD2. Germline values: CDR1 ENHRY, CDR2 SYGVKD. V shed 4 bases, J shed 2 bases, and the junction held 12 bases outside the gene matches. The CDR3 runs to 17 residues. CDR3 DNA: TGTGCCATCAGTGCCGGGGCTAGCGGAGCCCTCACAGATACGCAGTATTTT. Translation: CAISAGASGALTDTQYF.

The chain is built from TRBV30 and TRBJ1-5; possible D gene TRBD1, 5 bases. The CDR3 spans 14 residues. Germline V gene data show CDR1 as GTSNPN and CDR2 as SVGIG (reference sequence). V dropped 0 bases and J dropped 8 bases, with 14 bases sitting between them. CDR3 region: CAWSVPPQGKPQHF. The DNA of the CDR3 is TGTGCCTGGAGTGTCCCCCCCCAGGGAAAGCCCCAGCATTTT.